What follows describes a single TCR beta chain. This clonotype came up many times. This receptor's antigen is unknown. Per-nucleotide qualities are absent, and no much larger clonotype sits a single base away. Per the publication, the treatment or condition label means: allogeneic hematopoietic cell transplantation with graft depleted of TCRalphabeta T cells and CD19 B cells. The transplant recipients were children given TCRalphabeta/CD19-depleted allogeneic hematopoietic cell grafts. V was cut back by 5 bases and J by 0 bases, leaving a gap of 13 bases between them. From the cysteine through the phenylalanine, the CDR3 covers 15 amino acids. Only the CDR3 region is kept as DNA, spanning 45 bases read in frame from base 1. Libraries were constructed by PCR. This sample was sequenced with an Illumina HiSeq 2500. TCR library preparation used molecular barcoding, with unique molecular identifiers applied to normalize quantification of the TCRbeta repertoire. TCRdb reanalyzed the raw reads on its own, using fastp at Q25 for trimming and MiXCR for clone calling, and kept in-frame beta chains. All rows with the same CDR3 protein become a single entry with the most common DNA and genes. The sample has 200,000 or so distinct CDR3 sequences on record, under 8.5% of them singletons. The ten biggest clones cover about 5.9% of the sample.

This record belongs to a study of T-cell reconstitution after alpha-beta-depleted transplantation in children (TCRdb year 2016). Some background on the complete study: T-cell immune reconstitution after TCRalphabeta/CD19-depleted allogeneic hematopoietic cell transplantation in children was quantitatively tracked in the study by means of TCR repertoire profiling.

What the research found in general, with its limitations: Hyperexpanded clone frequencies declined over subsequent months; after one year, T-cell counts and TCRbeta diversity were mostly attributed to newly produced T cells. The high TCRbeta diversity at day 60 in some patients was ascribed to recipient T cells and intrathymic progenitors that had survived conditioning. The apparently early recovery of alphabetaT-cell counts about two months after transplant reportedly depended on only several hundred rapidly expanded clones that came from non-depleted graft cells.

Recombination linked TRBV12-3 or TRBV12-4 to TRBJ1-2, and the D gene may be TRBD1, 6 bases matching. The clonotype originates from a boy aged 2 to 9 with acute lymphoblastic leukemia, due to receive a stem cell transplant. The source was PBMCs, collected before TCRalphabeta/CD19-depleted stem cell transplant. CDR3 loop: CASSPSGQPNYGYTF. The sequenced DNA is TGTGCCAGCAGTCCTTCAGGACAGCCTAACTATGGCTACACCTTC.